This T cell receptor beta chain is drawn from a study of Ad26.COV2.S vaccination and SARS-CoV-2 variants (dated by TCRdb to the early 2020s). Background on the whole study: Donors in the vaccine arm were drawn from COV1001, a phase I-IIa trial of Ad26.COV2.S in healthy adults that was multicentre, randomized, double-blind and placebo-controlled. Ad26.COV2.S was administered intramuscularly at 5 x 10^10 or 1 x 10^11 viral particles, either as a single shot or as two shots given 56 days apart. The specificity and breadth of SARS-CoV-2-reactive T cell receptors after Ad26.COV2.S vaccination were assessed by TCRbeta repertoire sequencing. The TCR-sequenced set comprised around 30 samples: around 20 Ad26.COV2.S vaccine recipients, 5 placebo recipients and 8 SARS-CoV-2 convalescent individuals. Trial participants were randomized into five groups of five: low-dose or high-dose Ad26.COV2.S given once or twice, or placebo on both occasions. Investigators did not know the trial group allocation while performing experiments and assessing outcomes.

The full study reports these points: Spike-specific TCR breadth was higher in Ad26.COV2.S recipients than in placebo recipients (P = 0.0014). The study was not powered for comparison of responses between vaccine doses or regimens. It was noted by the authors that total T cell responses may have been underestimated by the TCR breadth and depth analyses. After vaccination, spike-specific CD8+ and CD4+ T cell responses were reported to show substantial breadth. Vaccine and placebo recipients had comparable non-spike TCR breadth, which fits with the vaccine containing only spike.

As concerns this clone: What antigen it recognizes has not been identified. Per-base qualities were not stored, and no clone one base away is much larger.

TCRbeta CDR3 regions were sequenced with the immunoSEQ Assay. After extraction, genomic DNA underwent amplification by bias-controlled multiplex PCR, followed by high-throughput sequencing. The authors processed their data as follows. Collapsing and filtering of sequences were performed to quantify the absolute abundance of each unique TCRbeta CDR3 region. T cell fraction was estimated by normalizing TCRbeta template counts to usable DNA, which was measured by amplifying reference genes present in all nucleated cells. Repertoire TCRs were annotated as SARS-CoV-2-specific when V gene, CDR3 amino acid sequence and J gene were exactly matched to a known reactive TCR set. The reference SARS-CoV-2 TCR set was obtained from MIRA and was filtered for enrichment in COVID-19-positive ImmuneCODE repertoires, whereby public or cross-reactive TCRs were removed. Using the MIRA antigens, annotated TCRs were further analysed by specific ORF or by position within an ORF. Breadth was defined as the number of annotated unique rearrangements divided by the total number of unique productive rearrangements, and depth was defined as the summed frequency of the annotated unique rearrangements. Group comparisons of TCR breadth used two-sided Wilcoxon rank-sum tests. The table was pulled from immuneACCESS by TCRdb, which kept in-frame rearrangements only. Such tables lose some clones; where checked, under half of the loss comes from unresolved V genes, and the rest has no known cause. The V and J calls and clone size were taken over from that table, and D and trimming were inferred from the DNA. This sample gives around 450,000 clones in total; 70% to 90% of them show up just once. 3.6% of the sample rests with the top ten.

The treatment or condition label, as the study defines it: 19 received Ad26.COV2.S at low or high dose, single or two shots; about 5 received placebo; per-sample allocation not given. Repertoires of vaccine and placebo recipients were sequenced from samples collected on day 63 after the first injection. In Cohort 1b, around 25 adults aged 18-55 years were enrolled at a single site in Boston, USA, between 29 July and 7 August 2020. Ad26.COV2.S was a replication-incompetent adenovirus type 26 vector that expressed a prefusion-stabilized SARS-CoV-2 spike protein derived from the original Wuhan strain. The clonotype comes from a person aged 18-65 years who received the Ad26.COV2.S COVID-19 vaccine or a placebo. The source was peripheral blood, collected in a trial of Ad26.COV2.S vaccine versus placebo.

DNA sequence: TGTGCCAGCAGCCTGTCCAGGGCTTCACCCCTCCACTTT. Translated, this is CASSLSRASPLHF. The V and J segments used are TRBV11-2 and TRBJ1-6; the D gene is possibly TRBD1, with 5 bases matching. V is shortened by 5 bases, J by 9 bases, and the region joining them spans 11 bases. Measured from the cysteine to the phenylalanine, the CDR3 is 13 residues long. The retained sequence is limited to the CDR3, 39 bases, with the frame set at the first base. In the germline V gene, CDR1 corresponds to SGHAT and CDR2 to FQNNGV.